This T cell receptor (beta chain) came from a study of response to subunit inactivated influenza vaccine. TCRdb re-analysed the RT-PCR reads in MiXCR, keeping a single row per CDR3 protein. Of 590,000 or so distinct CDR3 sequences listed, less than 15% are singletons. The CDR3 has 14 residues. Trimming took 4 bases from V and 7 from J; bases not matched to a gene: 9. Germline V lookup: CDR1 DFQATT, CDR2 SNEGSKA (reference sequence). This clonotype was observed a few times. The chain recombines TRBV20-1 with TRBJ2-7; 11 nucleotides agree with TRBD1. Specimen: PBMCs from blood, collected less than 15 days before vaccination. The TCR comes from a middle-aged man who received an inactivated influenza vaccine. The CDR3 loop is CSATWTGGDFEQYF. The CDR3 DNA follows: TGCAGTGCTACCTGGACAGGGGGCGATTTTGAGCAGTACTTC.